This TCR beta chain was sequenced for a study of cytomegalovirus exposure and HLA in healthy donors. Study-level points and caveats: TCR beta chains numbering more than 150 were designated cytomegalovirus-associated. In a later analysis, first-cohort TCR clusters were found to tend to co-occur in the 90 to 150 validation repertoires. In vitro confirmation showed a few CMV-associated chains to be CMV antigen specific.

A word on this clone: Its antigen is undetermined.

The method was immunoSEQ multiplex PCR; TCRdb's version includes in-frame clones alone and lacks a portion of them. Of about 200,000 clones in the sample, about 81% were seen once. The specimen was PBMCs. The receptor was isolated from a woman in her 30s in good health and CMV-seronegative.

This chain's CDR3 is CASSPIGRQETQYF. The DNA for the CDR3 is TGTGCCAGCAGTCCGATAGGGAGACAAGAGACCCAGTACTTC. The rearrangement uses TRBV27 and TRBJ2-5, with D perhaps TRBD2 (5 bases). This CDR3 is 14 amino acids long. Germline V gene sequence: CDR1 MNHEY, CDR2 SMNVEV (reference sequence). V was shortened by 5 bases and J by 2 bases, with 12 bases between the two germline ends.